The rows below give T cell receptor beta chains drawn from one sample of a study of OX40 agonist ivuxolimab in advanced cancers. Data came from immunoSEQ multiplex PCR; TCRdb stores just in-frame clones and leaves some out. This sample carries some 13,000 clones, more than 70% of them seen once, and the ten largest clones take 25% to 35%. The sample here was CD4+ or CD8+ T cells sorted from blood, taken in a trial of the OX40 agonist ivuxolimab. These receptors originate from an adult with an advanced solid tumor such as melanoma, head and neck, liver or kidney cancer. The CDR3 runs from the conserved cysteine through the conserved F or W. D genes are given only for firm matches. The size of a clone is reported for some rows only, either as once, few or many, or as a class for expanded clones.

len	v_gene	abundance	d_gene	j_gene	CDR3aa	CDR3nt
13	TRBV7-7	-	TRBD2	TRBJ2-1	CASSMFGGSEQFF	TGTGCTAGCAGCATGTTCGGGGGGAGCGAGCAGTTCTTC
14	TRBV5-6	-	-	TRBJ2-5	CASSHPGGQETQYF	TGTGCCAGCAGCCACCCTGGGGGTCAAGAGACCCAGTACTTC
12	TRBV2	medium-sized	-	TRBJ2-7	CASKGTPYEQYF	TGTGCCAGCAAAGGGACCCCCTACGAGCAGTACTTC
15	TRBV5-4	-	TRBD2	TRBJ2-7	CASSLAGGGVGEQYF	TGTGCCAGCAGCTTGGCGGGGGGGGGAGTGGGCGAGCAGTACTTC
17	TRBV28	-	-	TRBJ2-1	CASSLPAIGGSYNEQFF	TGTGCCAGCAGTTTACCGGCCATAGGGGGCTCCTACAATGAGCAGTTCTTC
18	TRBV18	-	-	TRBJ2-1	CASSLGAGGRPEYNEQFF	TGTGCCAGCTCCTTAGGGGCCGGGGGACGACCAGAGTACAATGAGCAGTTCTTC
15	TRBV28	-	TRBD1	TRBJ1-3	CASKPQGASGNTIYF	TGTGCCAGCAAACCGCAGGGGGCTTCTGGAAACACCATATATTTT
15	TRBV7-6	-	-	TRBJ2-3	CASSLVGGSTDTQYF	TGTGCCAGCAGCTTAGTAGGAGGGAGCACAGATACGCAGTATTTT
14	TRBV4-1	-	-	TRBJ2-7	CASSQARGNYEQYF	TGCGCCAGCAGCCAAGCCAGGGGCAACTACGAGCAGTACTTC
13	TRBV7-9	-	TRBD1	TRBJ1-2	CASSWTGGDGYTF	TGTGCCAGCAGCTGGACAGGGGGCGATGGCTACACCTTC
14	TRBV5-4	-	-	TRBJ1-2	CASSYTGLRGGYTF	TGTGCCAGCAGCTACACGGGATTACGGGGAGGCTACACCTTC
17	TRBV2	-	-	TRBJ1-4	CASSEALRAGVDEKLFF	TGTGCCAGCAGTGAAGCGCTTCGGGCAGGGGTGGATGAAAAACTGTTTTTT
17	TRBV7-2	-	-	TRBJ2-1	CASSRPDGAEGYNEQFF	TGTGCCAGCAGCCGGCCGGACGGGGCGGAAGGTTACAATGAGCAGTTCTTC
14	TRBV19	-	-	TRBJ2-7	CASSIGAGPYEQYF	TGTGCCAGTAGTATAGGGGCAGGGCCCTACGAGCAGTACTTC
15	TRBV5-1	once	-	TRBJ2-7	CASSLAGGGGYEQYF	TGCGCCAGCAGCTTGGCCGGAGGAGGAGGCTACGAGCAGTACTTC
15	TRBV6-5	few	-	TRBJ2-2	CASSITRSGAGELFF	TGTGCCAGCAGTATCACGCGGTCTGGGGCCGGGGAGCTGTTTTTT
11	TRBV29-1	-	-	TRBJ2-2	CSVYLTGELFF	TGCAGCGTGTACCTCACCGGGGAGCTGTTTTTT
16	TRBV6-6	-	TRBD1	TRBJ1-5	CASSYPTGDSNQPQHF	TGTGCCAGCAGTTACCCCACAGGGGATAGCAATCAGCCCCAGCATTTT
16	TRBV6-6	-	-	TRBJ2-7	CASSYGGDRSLCEQYF	TGTGCCAGCAGTTACGGGGGGGACAGGTCCTTGTGCGAGCAGTACTTC
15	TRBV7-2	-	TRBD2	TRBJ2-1	CVSSFLAGSYNEQFF	TGTGTCAGCAGCTTCCTAGCGGGCTCCTACAATGAGCAGTTCTTC